The 4 T cell receptor beta chains in this list originate from one sample, sequenced in a study of Ad26.COV2.S vaccination and SARS-CoV-2 variants. The assay was immunoSEQ multiplex PCR, and TCRdb's table has in-frame clones only and misses some. This repertoire shows roughly 240,000 clones, around nine tenths found once; its top ten account for roughly 10%. Treatment reported: over 15 received Ad26.COV2.S at low or high dose, single or two shots; about 5 received placebo; per-sample allocation not given. Sampling was done on day 63 after the first vaccine or placebo injection. The input for sequencing was peripheral blood, taken in a trial of Ad26.COV2.S vaccine versus placebo. Receptors originate from a person aged 18-65 years who received the Ad26.COV2.S COVID-19 vaccine or a placebo.

The chain couples TRBV19 to TRBJ1-3, with TRBD1 identical over 9 bases. This CDR3 is 15 amino acids long. Germline CDR1 reads LNHDA; CDR2 reads SQIVND (reference sequence). V gave up 6 bases and J gave up 0 bases; unmatched junction bases: 3. The CDR3 sequence is CASRGGQGSGNTIYF. CDR3 DNA sequence: TGTGCCAGTAGGGGGGGACAGGGCTCTGGAAACACCATATATTTT.

The chain carries TRBV18 and TRBJ2-5; 11 bases match TRBD1. V shed 6 bases and J 5 bases; nucleotides not matched to a gene: 11. This CDR3 region has 16 residues. CDR1 is KGHSH, CDR2 LQKENI, per germline. The CDR3 DNA reads TGTGCCAGCTCGCCCCAAGGACAGGGGGCGCGTGAGACCCAGTACTTC. This gives the protein CASSPQGQGARETQYF.

The chain combines TRBV5-1 with TRBJ2-7; maybe TRBD2 (5 bases). The germline CDR1 and CDR2 sequences are SGHRS and YFSETQ. This CDR3 contains 15 residues. The V end lost 4 bases, the J end lost 4 bases, and 18 bases lay between the germline ends. The CDR3 here is CASSVDGTSGYEQYF. CDR3 in DNA: TGCGCCAGCAGCGTTGACGGAACCTCGGGGTACGAGCAGTACTTC.

The chain links TRBV12-3 or TRBV12-4 to TRBJ2-3, with D unclear. The CDR3 is made up of 11 amino acids. V gave up 1 base and J gave up 6 bases, with 2 bases separating them. CDR3 DNA: TGTGCCAGCAGTTTAGTTGATACGCAGTATTTT. This gives the protein CASSLVDTQYF.